Reported below is one T cell receptor beta chain. The antigen remains undetermined. Autoimmune disease history or systemic immunosuppression disqualified patients. This specimen comes from a study of OX40 agonist ivuxolimab in advanced cancers. Study in general: Aged roughly 20 to 85 with a mean of approximately 60 years, they were about 80% male. The study's findings and limits: On average, CD8+ T cells had more expanded clones than CD4+. There was clonal expansion of CD4+ and CD8+ blood T cells by week 6 at 0.1 to 3.0 mg/kg.

Sequenced by immunoSEQ multiplex PCR; TCRdb stores in-frame clones only, minus some. Found here are about 120,000 clones, around 87% of them singletons; the top ten hold roughly 0.59%. The CDR3 is made up of 14 amino acids. The V end was cut by 4 bases, the J end by 2 bases, with 6 bases between. CDR1 and CDR2 from the germline V gene are LGHNA and YSLEER. The genes are TRBV4-3 and TRBJ1-6; D ambiguous. The sample consisted of CD4+ or CD8+ T cells sorted from blood, taken in a trial of the OX40 agonist ivuxolimab. The TCR originated in an adult with an advanced solid tumor such as melanoma, head and neck, liver or kidney cancer. The CDR3 loop is CASSPDPYNSPLHF. DNA for the CDR3: TGCGCCAGCAGCCCGGACCCCTATAATTCACCCCTCCACTTT.